These T cell receptor beta chains were read from a single sample in a study of long-term antiretroviral therapy in people with HIV. Clones were sequenced by immunoSEQ multiplex PCR, and TCRdb holds only the in-frame ones, with some missing. The data show about 34,000 clones, approximately 81% seen once. The material was unsorted PBMCs, obtained about 2.7 years before starting antiretroviral therapy. The receptors come from a woman under 40 with HIV. CDR3s include the opening cysteine and the closing phenylalanine or tryptophan. The D gene is left open where the match is weak.

.,TRBJ2-3,TRBV7-8,CASSPPRTGTDTQYF
.,TRBJ2-5,TRBV21-1,CASSKFLIVVAQYF
TRBD1,TRBJ1-4,TRBV19,CASSDRGPNEKLFF
TRBD1,TRBJ2-3,TRBV13,CASSLGTGTDTQYF
.,TRBJ1-1,TRBV6-5,CASSYRGDNTEAFF
.,TRBJ2-5,TRBV9,CASSRLAGGPQETQYF
TRBD2,TRBJ2-1,TRBV4-1,CASSHISGGRKEQFF
TRBD1,TRBJ1-5,TRBV19,CASSIPGQGLTTQPQHF
.,TRBJ1-2,TRBV5-6,CASSLPAANYGYTF
.,TRBJ1-5,TRBV19,CASSTVASNQPQHF
TRBD2,TRBJ2-2,TRBV7-9,CASSLRDGRTGELFF
.,TRBJ1-2,TRBV7-9,CASQRGEANYGYTF
TRBD1,TRBJ2-1,TRBV5-1,CASSLEPGQGAYNEQFF
.,TRBJ1-2,TRBV18,CASSLNSGDGYTF
TRBD1,TRBJ1-1,TRBV5-1,CASSALTGDTEAFF
.,TRBJ2-2,TRBV14,CASSQDLGATGELFF
.,TRBJ1-6,TRBV30,CACSTGGATPISPLHF
TRBD1,TRBJ1-3,TRBV4-1,CASSQDRGLGNTIYF
TRBD1,TRBJ1-5,TRBV7-2,CASSPGGQLSNQPQHF
.,TRBJ1-1,TRBV6-4,CASSEYAVGRNTEAFF
TRBD1,TRBJ1-2,TRBV12-5,CASGPGQGAYGYTF
TRBD2,TRBJ2-1,TRBV11-2,CASSLGTSGAYNEQFF
.,TRBJ2-5,TRBV5-1,CASSLGAGQETQYF
.,TRBJ1-6,TRBV27,CASSLLGANSPLHF
.,TRBJ1-2,TRBV5-1,CASSLDRDEGYTF
.,TRBJ1-1,TRBV5-4,CASSFNAATEAFF
.,TRBJ2-3,TRBV4-1,CASSQASLRGLATDTQYF
TRBD1,TRBJ2-2,TRBV18,CASSIGTGNTGELFF
.,TRBJ2-7,TRBV7-6,CASSLGAGLGSYEQYF
.,TRBJ2-2,TRBV19,CAGTTGELFF
.,TRBJ2-3,TRBV5-5,CASSERGITDTQYF
.,TRBJ2-1,TRBV5-1,CASSWVGGPTYNEQFF
TRBD1,TRBJ2-2,TRBV9,CASGTANTGELFF
TRBD1,TRBJ1-6,TRBV13,CASSTHGTDNSPLHF
.,TRBJ1-1,TRBV5-8,CASSLKHTGREAFF
.,TRBJ2-5,TRBV7-3,CASSPGIQETQYF
TRBD1,TRBJ1-2,TRBV30,CAWMATGGDYGYTF